These T cell receptor beta chains were read from a single sample in a study of cytomegalovirus exposure and HLA in healthy donors. Measured with immunoSEQ multiplex PCR; TCRdb has only the in-frame clones, and not every one. Reported are 150,000 to 200,000 clones; the ten largest clones contain approximately 0.72%. The specimen was PBMCs. These TCRs come from a young woman in good health and CMV-seropositive. Both conserved end residues are part of each CDR3. Fields, in order: V gene, D gene, J gene, CDR3 protein, CDR3 DNA. A D gene is named only where the DNA matches it firmly.

V: TRBV6-6
D: .
J: TRBJ1-1
CDR3: CASSLDSLDEAFF
DNA: TGTGCCAGCAGCCTGGACAGCCTTGATGAAGCTTTCTTT

V: TRBV2
D: .
J: TRBJ1-4
CDR3: CASRGEKLFF
DNA: TGTGCCAGCAGGGGCGAAAAACTGTTTTTT

V: TRBV5-6
D: .
J: TRBJ1-2
CDR3: CASSAQALYGYTF
DNA: TGTGCCAGCAGCGCACAGGCGCTCTATGGCTACACCTTC

V: TRBV11-3
D: .
J: TRBJ2-3
CDR3: CASSFADITDTQYF
DNA: TGTGCCAGCAGCTTTGCGGACATCACAGATACGCAGTATTTT

V: TRBV6-6
D: .
J: TRBJ1-1
CDR3: CASKIPTGNTEAFF
DNA: TGTGCCAGCAAGATACCGACAGGGAACACTGAAGCTTTCTTT

V: TRBV28
D: .
J: TRBJ1-4
CDR3: CASSFLRPGATNEKLFF
DNA: TGTGCCAGCAGTTTCCTTCGCCCAGGTGCAACTAATGAAAAACTGTTTTTT

V: TRBV7-9
D: TRBD2
J: TRBJ2-7
CDR3: CASSFRASGSSSYEQYF
DNA: TGTGCCAGCAGCTTTCGGGCTAGCGGGTCGAGCTCCTACGAGCAGTACTTC

V: TRBV5-1
D: .
J: TRBJ1-1
CDR3: CASSFVGRGNTEAFF
DNA: TGCGCCAGCAGCTTCGTCGGCAGGGGAAACACTGAAGCTTTCTTT

V: TRBV2
D: .
J: TRBJ1-2
CDR3: CASSDEGGSVGYTF
DNA: TGTGCCAGCAGCGACGAGGGGGGGAGCGTTGGCTACACCTTC

V: TRBV4-1
D: TRBD2
J: TRBJ2-6
CDR3: CASSQDRGGSGANVLTF
DNA: TGCGCCAGCAGCCAAGATCGGGGGGGAAGTGGGGCCAACGTCCTGACTTTC

V: TRBV4-3
D: TRBD1
J: TRBJ1-2
CDR3: CASSQEVRGQGDYGYTF
DNA: TGCGCCAGCAGCCAAGAAGTAAGGGGGCAGGGTGACTATGGCTACACCTTC

V: TRBV11-1
D: .
J: TRBJ2-7
CDR3: CASSPGGDLDEQYF
DNA: TGTGCCAGCAGCCCGGGCGGGGATTTGGACGAGCAGTACTTC

V: TRBV6-1
D: .
J: TRBJ2-6
CDR3: CGARQISSGANVLTF
DNA: TGCGGAGCCAGACAGATAAGCTCTGGGGCCAACGTCCTGACTTTT

V: TRBV30
D: .
J: TRBJ1-1
CDR3: CAWSVMSRGTEAFF
DNA: TGTGCCTGGAGTGTAATGAGTCGGGGTACTGAAGCTTTCTTT

V: TRBV7-9
D: .
J: TRBJ1-5
CDR3: CASSLRAGSGNQPQHF
DNA: TGTGCCAGCAGCTTAAGGGCAGGGTCTGGCAATCAGCCCCAGCATTTT

V: TRBV4-3
D: .
J: TRBJ1-2
CDR3: CASSDGGGYGYTF
DNA: TGCGCCAGCAGCGACGGGGGGGGATATGGCTACACCTTC

V: TRBV19
D: .
J: TRBJ1-2
CDR3: CASSIERTPIYGYTF
DNA: TGTGCCAGTAGTATTGAGAGGACACCGATCTATGGCTACACCTTC

V: TRBV6-6
D: .
J: TRBJ1-2
CDR3: CASSTITDYGYTF
DNA: TGTGCCAGCAGTACTATTACGGACTATGGCTACACCTTC

V: TRBV7-2
D: .
J: TRBJ2-1
CDR3: CASSLRLGEQFF
DNA: TGTGCCAGCAGCTTGCGGCTGGGTGAGCAGTTCTTC

V: TRBV6-5
D: TRBD2
J: TRBJ2-2
CDR3: CASSYGGSNTGELFF
DNA: TGTGCCAGCAGTTACGGCGGGAGTAACACCGGGGAGCTGTTTTTT

V: TRBV6-1
D: .
J: TRBJ1-1
CDR3: CASSRGEGNTEAFF
DNA: TGTGCCAGTAGCCGAGGGGAGGGGAACACTGAAGCTTTCTTT

V: TRBV4-2
D: TRBD2
J: TRBJ2-2
CDR3: CASSQETSGGSVTGELFF
DNA: TGTGCCAGCAGCCAAGAGACTAGCGGGGGGTCGGTCACCGGGGAGCTGTTTTTT

V: TRBV6-1
D: .
J: TRBJ2-5
CDR3: CASSPDMLAETQYF
DNA: TGTGCCAGCTCGCCCGACATGTTGGCGGAGACCCAGTACTTC

V: TRBV5-6
D: .
J: TRBJ2-3
CDR3: CASSPWRDRITDTQYF
DNA: TGTGCCAGCAGCCCGTGGCGGGACCGTATCACAGATACGCAGTATTTT

V: TRBV18
D: .
J: TRBJ1-1
CDR3: CASSPGGGSNTEAFF
DNA: TGTGCCAGCTCACCAGGAGGTGGATCCAACACTGAAGCTTTCTTT

V: TRBV14
D: TRBD2
J: TRBJ2-1
CDR3: CASSQSGGAGEQFF
DNA: TGTGCCAGCAGCCAAAGCGGGGGGGCCGGTGAGCAGTTCTTC

V: TRBV7-9
D: .
J: TRBJ2-7
CDR3: CASSSYYEQYF
DNA: TGTGCCAGCAGCTCCTACTACGAGCAGTACTTC

V: TRBV2
D: .
J: TRBJ2-3
CDR3: CASSEASGSTDTQYF
DNA: TGTGCCAGCAGTGAAGCCAGCGGTAGCACAGATACGCAGTATTTT

V: TRBV6-1
D: TRBD1
J: TRBJ2-1
CDR3: CASRPGTGRNEQFF
DNA: TGTGCCAGCAGACCCGGGACAGGACGGAATGAGCAGTTCTTC

V: TRBV30
D: TRBD1
J: TRBJ1-1
CDR3: CAWSPRTGWNTEAFF
DNA: TGTGCCTGGAGTCCAAGGACAGGGTGGAACACTGAAGCTTTCTTT

V: TRBV7-3
D: .
J: TRBJ1-2
CDR3: CASSEGGPGGYTF
DNA: TGTGCCAGCAGCGAAGGAGGTCCAGGCGGCTACACCTTC

V: TRBV19
D: TRBD1
J: TRBJ2-7
CDR3: CASSSRQGAREQYF
DNA: TGTGCCAGTAGTTCCCGACAGGGGGCGCGGGAGCAGTACTTC

V: TRBV7-2
D: TRBD1
J: TRBJ2-5
CDR3: CASSLVGGSETQYF
DNA: TGTGCCAGCAGCTTAGTAGGGGGCAGTGAGACCCAGTACTTC

V: TRBV4-1
D: TRBD1
J: TRBJ1-2
CDR3: CASSQPRTGGRYGYTF
DNA: TGCGCCAGCAGCCAACCTAGGACAGGGGGGCGTTATGGCTACACCTTC

V: TRBV7-7
D: TRBD2
J: TRBJ2-7
CDR3: CASTQGGASGILVHEQYF
DNA: TGTGCCAGCACCCAAGGAGGCGCTAGCGGGATCTTAGTCCACGAGCAGTACTTC

V: TRBV4-1
D: .
J: TRBJ1-2
CDR3: CASSQDGSINPGRVRTF
DNA: TGCGCCAGCAGCCAAGATGGTTCCATAAACCCAGGGAGGGTGCGCACCTTC

V: TRBV4-3
D: TRBD2
J: TRBJ2-1
CDR3: CASSQDIGVAGSYNEQFF
DNA: TGCGCCAGCAGCCAAGATATCGGGGTAGCGGGGTCCTACAATGAGCAGTTCTTC

V: TRBV2
D: .
J: TRBJ2-5
CDR3: CASSVFGGEEETQYF
DNA: TGTGCCAGCAGTGTGTTCGGGGGAGAGGAAGAGACCCAGTACTTC

V: TRBV28
D: TRBD1
J: TRBJ2-5
CDR3: CASSKTGIGQETQYF
DNA: TGTGCCAGCAGTAAGACAGGGATCGGGCAAGAGACCCAGTACTTC

V: TRBV18
D: TRBD1
J: TRBJ2-7
CDR3: CASSPWDRNYEQYF
DNA: TGTGCCAGCTCACCCTGGGACAGAAACTACGAGCAGTACTTC

V: TRBV9
D: TRBD2
J: TRBJ2-1
CDR3: CASSPGLVNEQFF
DNA: TGTGCCAGCAGCCCGGGACTAGTTAATGAGCAGTTCTTC

V: TRBV7-6
D: .
J: TRBJ1-1
CDR3: CASSLGIQGITEAFF
DNA: TGTGCCAGCAGCTTAGGTATACAGGGAATCACTGAAGCTTTCTTT

V: TRBV18
D: TRBD1
J: TRBJ1-5
CDR3: CASARGTDQPQHF
DNA: TGTGCCAGCGCCCGGGGGACAGACCAGCCCCAGCATTTT

V: TRBV27
D: TRBD1
J: TRBJ1-6
CDR3: CASRPRTGGDWSPLHF
DNA: TGTGCCAGCAGGCCCCGGACAGGGGGGGATTGGTCACCCCTCCACTTT

V: TRBV5-1
D: .
J: TRBJ2-1
CDR3: CASRANNEQFF
DNA: TGCGCCAGCAGAGCCAACAATGAGCAGTTCTTC

V: TRBV18
D: .
J: TRBJ1-5
CDR3: CASRPDWDSNQPQHF
DNA: TGTGCCAGCCGCCCGGACTGGGATAGCAATCAGCCCCAGCATTTT

V: TRBV6-5
D: .
J: TRBJ1-2
CDR3: CASSPRELSGYTF
DNA: TGTGCCAGCAGTCCCAGGGAATTGAGTGGCTACACCTTC

V: TRBV25-1
D: .
J: TRBJ2-1
CDR3: CASSEKGASGGPRDEQFF
DNA: TGTGCCAGCAGTGAAAAGGGGGCGTCGGGAGGGCCTAGGGATGAGCAGTTCTTC

V: TRBV4-2
D: .
J: TRBJ1-3
CDR3: CASSSDSNSGNTIYF
DNA: TGTGCCAGCAGTTCAGACTCGAACTCTGGAAACACCATATATTTT